The 10 T cell receptor beta chains below were found in one sample sequenced in a study of blood T cells in healthy people across ages. A J-beta primer mix and a sample-barcoded 5' primer were used in a second PCR of about 7 to 12 cycles. TCRdb reanalysed the 5' RACE reads using MiXCR and keeps one entry per CDR3 protein. The sample records roughly 1.6 million distinct CDR3 sequences, about 35% being singletons. The source material was blood. The receptors shown here come from a young woman in good health.

The chain links TRBV11-3 to TRBJ2-1; 9 nucleotides agree with TRBD2. V was pared by 3 bases and J by 8 bases, with 11 bases of the junction left unmatched. Germline lookup yields CDR1 SGHNT and CDR2 YENEEA. The CDR3 consists of 16 residues. As DNA, the CDR3 is TGTGCCAGCAGCTTGTCTGGGAGCGGGGGGTACTATGAGCAGTTCTTC. Translating it yields CASSLSGSGGYYEQFF.

The chain links TRBV30 to TRBJ2-5; 7 nucleotides align to TRBD1. The J call may be incorrect, as the DNA end agrees better with TRBJ2-7. CDR3 size: 13 residues. CDR1 is GTSNPN and CDR2 is SVGIG in the germline V gene (reference sequence). The CDR3 DNA follows: TGTGCCTGGAGTGTAGCGAGGGGGCTCGAGCAGTACTTC. This codes for CAWSVARGLEQYF.

The chain is built from TRBV28 and TRBJ1-1; 7 positions match TRBD1. The CDR3 totals 13 residues. CDR1 is MDHEN, CDR2 SYDVKM, per germline. The V gene end was trimmed by 8 bases and the J gene end by 4 bases; junction bases not matched to a gene: 7. Here the CDR3 DNA reads TGTGCCAGCTTAACAGGGGACCCCACTGAAGCTTTCTTT. Translated, it gives CASLTGDPTEAFF.

This clonotype was observed once. The chain uses TRBV3-1 and TRBJ2-5; 11 nucleotides match TRBD2. J gave up 5 bases and V 6 bases, and 11 bases lay outside the gene matches. Germline CDR1 and CDR2: LGHDT and YNNKEL (reference sequence). The CDR3 runs to 16 residues. The CDR3 sequence: CASRHSPGLAVETQYF. The CDR3 coding sequence is TGTGCCAGCAGGCATAGTCCGGGACTAGCGGTGGAGACCCAGTACTTC.

In its sample, this clonotype was seen many times. The rearrangement uses TRBV24-1 and TRBJ1-2; possible D gene TRBD1, 6 bases. CDR3 length: 15 residues. CDR1 is KGHDR, CDR2 SFDVKD, per germline. Trimming took off 2 bases at V and 8 bases at J, with 17 bases between the two ends. CDR3 in DNA: TGTGCCACCAGTGATTCGAGAGGGGGGCGCGACGGCTACACCTTC. Translating gives CATSDSRGGRDGYTF.

This clonotype was detected ten times or more. In DNA form, the CDR3 reads TGTGCCAGCAGTGCGGGGACAGCTAACTATGGCTACACCTTC. Amino acids: CASSAGTANYGYTF. The chain combines TRBV7-6 with TRBJ1-2; 7 positions agree with TRBD1. Trimming at V came to 6 bases and at J to 0 bases, leaving 4 bases not matched to a gene. Germline values: CDR1 SGHVS, CDR2 FNYEAQ. This CDR3 has 14 residues.

This clonotype was detected a few times. The chain has TRBV2 and TRBJ2-7, with 7 bases fitting TRBD2. CDR1 and CDR2 from the germline V gene are SNHLY and FYNNEI. This CDR3 is 13 amino acids long. J gave up 4 bases and V 6 bases, and 6 bases lay outside the gene matches. The CDR3 DNA is TGTGCCAGCAGGGGGGACTACTCTTACGAGCAGTACTTC. Its protein is CASRGDYSYEQYF. Combining the CDR3 with reference TRBV2 and TRBJ2-7 gives the whole variable domain EPEVTQTPSHQVTQMGQEVILRCVPISNHLYFYWYRQILGQKVEFLVSFYNNEISEKSEIFDDQFSVERPDGSNFTLKIRSTKLEDSAMYFCASRGDYSYEQYFGPGTRLTVT.

This clonotype was seen more than once but under ten times. The V gene is TRBV6-5, the J gene TRBJ2-7, with 10 bases matching TRBD1. Per germline, CDR1 MNHEY and CDR2 SVGAGI. V shed 7 bases and J 4 bases; nucleotides not matched to a gene: 4. The CDR3 is made up of 13 amino acids. Written as DNA, the CDR3 is TGTGCCAGCACCCCGGGACAGGGGTACGAGCAGTACTTC. Its translation: CASTPGQGYEQYF.

Details on this clonotype: One junction end disagrees with the germline gene, perhaps due to a read error. The V gene is TRBV11-2, the J gene TRBJ2-5; D may correspond to TRBD1 or TRBD2 (5 bases each). Germline lookup yields CDR1 SGHAT and CDR2 FQNNGV. This CDR3 comprises 19 residues. The CDR3 nucleotides read TGTGCCAGCAACTTAGATCAGTTGGCTCTAGCAGGGCAGCAAGAGACCCAGTACTTC. This encodes CASNLDQLALAGQQETQYF.

The rearrangement uses TRBV20-1 and TRBJ2-2, with 12 bases that match TRBD2. V shed 2 bases and J 3 bases; nucleotides not matched to a gene: 4. Germline V gene lookup returns CDR1 DFQATT and CDR2 SNEGSKA (reference sequence). The CDR3 extends over 16 amino acids. CDR3 sequence reads: CSARPTSGGDTGELFF. The CDR3 bases are TGCAGTGCTAGACCGACTAGCGGGGGTGACACCGGGGAGCTGTTTTTT.